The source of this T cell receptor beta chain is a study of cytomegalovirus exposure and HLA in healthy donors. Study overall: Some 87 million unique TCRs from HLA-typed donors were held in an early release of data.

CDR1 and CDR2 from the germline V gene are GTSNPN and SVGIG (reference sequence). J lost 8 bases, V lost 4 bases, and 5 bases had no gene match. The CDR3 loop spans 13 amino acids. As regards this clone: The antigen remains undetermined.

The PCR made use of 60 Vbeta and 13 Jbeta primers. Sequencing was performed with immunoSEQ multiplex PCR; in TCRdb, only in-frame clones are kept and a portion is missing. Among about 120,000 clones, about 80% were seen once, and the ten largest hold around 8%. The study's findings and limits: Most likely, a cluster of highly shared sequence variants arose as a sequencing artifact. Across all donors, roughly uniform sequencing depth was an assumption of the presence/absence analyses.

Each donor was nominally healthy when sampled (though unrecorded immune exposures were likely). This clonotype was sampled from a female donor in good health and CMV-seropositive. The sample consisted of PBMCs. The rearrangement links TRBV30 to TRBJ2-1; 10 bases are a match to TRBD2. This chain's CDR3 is CAWNLAGADEQFF. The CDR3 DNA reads TGTGCCTGGAACCTAGCGGGGGCTGATGAGCAGTTCTTC.